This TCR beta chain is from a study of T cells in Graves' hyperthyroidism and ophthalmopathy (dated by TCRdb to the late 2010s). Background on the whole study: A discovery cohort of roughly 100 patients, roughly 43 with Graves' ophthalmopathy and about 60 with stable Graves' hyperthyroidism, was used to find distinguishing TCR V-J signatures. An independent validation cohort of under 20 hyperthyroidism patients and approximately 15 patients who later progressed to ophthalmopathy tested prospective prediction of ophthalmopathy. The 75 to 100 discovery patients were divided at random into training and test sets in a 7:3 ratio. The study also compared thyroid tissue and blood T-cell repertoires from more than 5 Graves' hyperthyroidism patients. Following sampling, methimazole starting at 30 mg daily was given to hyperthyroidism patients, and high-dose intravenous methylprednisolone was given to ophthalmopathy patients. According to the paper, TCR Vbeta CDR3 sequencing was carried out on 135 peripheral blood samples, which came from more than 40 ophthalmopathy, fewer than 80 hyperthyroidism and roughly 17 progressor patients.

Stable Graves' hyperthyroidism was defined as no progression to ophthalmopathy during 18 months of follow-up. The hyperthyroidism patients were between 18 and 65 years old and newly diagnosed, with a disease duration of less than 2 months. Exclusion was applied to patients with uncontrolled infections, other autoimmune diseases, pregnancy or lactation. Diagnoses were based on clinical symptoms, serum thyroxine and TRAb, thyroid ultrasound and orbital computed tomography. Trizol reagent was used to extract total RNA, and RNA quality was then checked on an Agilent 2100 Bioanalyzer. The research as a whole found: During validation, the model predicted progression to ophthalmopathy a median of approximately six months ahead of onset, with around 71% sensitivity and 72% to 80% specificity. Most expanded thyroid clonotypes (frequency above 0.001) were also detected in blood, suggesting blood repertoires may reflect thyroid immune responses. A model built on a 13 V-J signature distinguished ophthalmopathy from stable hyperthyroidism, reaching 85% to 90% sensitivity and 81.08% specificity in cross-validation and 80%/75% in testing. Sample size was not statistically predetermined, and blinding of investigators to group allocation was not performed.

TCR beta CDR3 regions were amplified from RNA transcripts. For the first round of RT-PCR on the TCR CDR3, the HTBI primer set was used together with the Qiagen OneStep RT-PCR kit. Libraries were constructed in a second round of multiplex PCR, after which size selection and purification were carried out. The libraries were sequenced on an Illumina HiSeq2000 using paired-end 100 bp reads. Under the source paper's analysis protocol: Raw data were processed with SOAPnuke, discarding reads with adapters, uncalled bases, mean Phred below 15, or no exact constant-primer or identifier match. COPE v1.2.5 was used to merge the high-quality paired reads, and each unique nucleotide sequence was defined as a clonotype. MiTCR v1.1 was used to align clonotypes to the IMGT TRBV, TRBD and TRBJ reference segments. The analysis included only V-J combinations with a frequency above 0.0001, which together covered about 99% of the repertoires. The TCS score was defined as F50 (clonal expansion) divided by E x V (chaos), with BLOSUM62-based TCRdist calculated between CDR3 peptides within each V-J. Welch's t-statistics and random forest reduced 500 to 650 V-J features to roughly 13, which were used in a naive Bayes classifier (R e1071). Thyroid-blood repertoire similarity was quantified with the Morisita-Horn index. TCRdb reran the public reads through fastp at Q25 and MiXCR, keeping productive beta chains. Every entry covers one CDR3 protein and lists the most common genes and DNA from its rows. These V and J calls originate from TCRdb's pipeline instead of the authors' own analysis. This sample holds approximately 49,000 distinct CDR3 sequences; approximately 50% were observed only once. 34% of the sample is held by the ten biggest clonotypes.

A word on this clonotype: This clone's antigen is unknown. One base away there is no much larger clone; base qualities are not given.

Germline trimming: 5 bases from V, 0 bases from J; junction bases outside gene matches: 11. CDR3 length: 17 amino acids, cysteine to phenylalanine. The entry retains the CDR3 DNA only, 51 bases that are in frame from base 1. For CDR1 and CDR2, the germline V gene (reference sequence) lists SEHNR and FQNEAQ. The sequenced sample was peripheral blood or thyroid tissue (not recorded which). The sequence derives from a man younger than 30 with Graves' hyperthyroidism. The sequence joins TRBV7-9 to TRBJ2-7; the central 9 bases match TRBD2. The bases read TGTGCCAGCAGCCCGGTGTCTAGCGGGACTAGCTCCTACGAGCAGTACTTC. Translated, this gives CASSPVSSGTSSYEQYF.